This T cell receptor (beta chain) originates from a study of T cell repertoires in cytomegalovirus infection. MiXCR, run by TCRdb on the reads, gives a single entry per CDR3 protein. In the table there are around 300,000 distinct CDR3 sequences, roughly a fifth of which are singletons. Study-level findings and limits: Dominant in the ex vivo response were TCR beta clonotypes restricted by HLA-C and specific for CMV. Using cumulative public TCR beta family frequency, the authors identified those who carried CMV together with the relevant HLA.

This clonotype was seen ten or more times. Its antigen is still unknown. This sequence was found in a human donor in good health (CMV status not recorded). Some clones in this sample may be carry-over from other donors' samples. The source was cultured PBMCs, collected from culture after CMV antigen stimulation.

CDR3 loop: CASRGLSGSPYEQYV. In nucleotides, the CDR3 is TGTGCCAGCAGGGGACTTAGCGGGAGCCCCTACGAGCAGTACGTC. V and J are TRBV6-2 or TRBV6-3 and TRBJ2-7, with TRBD2 matching 9 bases. The CDR3 spans 15 residues. Looked up from germline, CDR1 is MNHEY and CDR2 is SVGEGT. J was trimmed by 2 bases and V by 6 bases; bases with no gene match: 8.